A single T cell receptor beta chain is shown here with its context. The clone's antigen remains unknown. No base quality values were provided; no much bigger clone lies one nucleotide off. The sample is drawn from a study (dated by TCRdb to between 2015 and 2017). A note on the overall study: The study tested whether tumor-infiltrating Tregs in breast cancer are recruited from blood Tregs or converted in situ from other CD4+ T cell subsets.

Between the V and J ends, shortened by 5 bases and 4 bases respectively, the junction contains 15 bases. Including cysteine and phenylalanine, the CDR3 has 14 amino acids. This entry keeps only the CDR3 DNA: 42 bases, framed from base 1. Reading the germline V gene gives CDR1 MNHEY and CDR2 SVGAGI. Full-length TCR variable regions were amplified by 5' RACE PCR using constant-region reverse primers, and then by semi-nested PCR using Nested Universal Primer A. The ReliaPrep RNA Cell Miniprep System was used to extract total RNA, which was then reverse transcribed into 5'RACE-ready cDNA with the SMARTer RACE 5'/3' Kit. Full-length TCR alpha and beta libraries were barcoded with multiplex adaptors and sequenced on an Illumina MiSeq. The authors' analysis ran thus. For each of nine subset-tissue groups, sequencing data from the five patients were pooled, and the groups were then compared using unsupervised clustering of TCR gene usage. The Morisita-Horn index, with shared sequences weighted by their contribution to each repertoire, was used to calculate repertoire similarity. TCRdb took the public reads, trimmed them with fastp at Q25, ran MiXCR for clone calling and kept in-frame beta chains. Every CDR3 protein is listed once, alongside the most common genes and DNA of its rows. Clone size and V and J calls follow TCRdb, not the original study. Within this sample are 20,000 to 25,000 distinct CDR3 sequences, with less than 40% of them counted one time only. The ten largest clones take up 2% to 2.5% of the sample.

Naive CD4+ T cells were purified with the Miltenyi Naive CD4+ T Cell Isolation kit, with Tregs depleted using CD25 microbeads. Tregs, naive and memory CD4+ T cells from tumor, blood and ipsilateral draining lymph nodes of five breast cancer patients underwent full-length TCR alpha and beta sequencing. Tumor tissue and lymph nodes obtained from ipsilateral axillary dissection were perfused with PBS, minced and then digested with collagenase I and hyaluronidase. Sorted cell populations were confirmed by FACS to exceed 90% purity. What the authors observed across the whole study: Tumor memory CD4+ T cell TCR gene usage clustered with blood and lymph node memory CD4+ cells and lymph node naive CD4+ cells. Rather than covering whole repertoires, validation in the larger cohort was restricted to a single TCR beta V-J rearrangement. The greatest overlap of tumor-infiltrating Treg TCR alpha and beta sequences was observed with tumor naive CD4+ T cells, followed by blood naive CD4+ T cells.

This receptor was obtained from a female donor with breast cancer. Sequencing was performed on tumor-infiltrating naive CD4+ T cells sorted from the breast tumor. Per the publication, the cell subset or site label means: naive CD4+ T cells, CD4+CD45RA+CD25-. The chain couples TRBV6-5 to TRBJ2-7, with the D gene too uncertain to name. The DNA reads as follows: TGTGCCAGCAGTAGGTCAGCCATTTGGTACGAGCAGTACTTC. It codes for CASSRSAIWYEQYF.